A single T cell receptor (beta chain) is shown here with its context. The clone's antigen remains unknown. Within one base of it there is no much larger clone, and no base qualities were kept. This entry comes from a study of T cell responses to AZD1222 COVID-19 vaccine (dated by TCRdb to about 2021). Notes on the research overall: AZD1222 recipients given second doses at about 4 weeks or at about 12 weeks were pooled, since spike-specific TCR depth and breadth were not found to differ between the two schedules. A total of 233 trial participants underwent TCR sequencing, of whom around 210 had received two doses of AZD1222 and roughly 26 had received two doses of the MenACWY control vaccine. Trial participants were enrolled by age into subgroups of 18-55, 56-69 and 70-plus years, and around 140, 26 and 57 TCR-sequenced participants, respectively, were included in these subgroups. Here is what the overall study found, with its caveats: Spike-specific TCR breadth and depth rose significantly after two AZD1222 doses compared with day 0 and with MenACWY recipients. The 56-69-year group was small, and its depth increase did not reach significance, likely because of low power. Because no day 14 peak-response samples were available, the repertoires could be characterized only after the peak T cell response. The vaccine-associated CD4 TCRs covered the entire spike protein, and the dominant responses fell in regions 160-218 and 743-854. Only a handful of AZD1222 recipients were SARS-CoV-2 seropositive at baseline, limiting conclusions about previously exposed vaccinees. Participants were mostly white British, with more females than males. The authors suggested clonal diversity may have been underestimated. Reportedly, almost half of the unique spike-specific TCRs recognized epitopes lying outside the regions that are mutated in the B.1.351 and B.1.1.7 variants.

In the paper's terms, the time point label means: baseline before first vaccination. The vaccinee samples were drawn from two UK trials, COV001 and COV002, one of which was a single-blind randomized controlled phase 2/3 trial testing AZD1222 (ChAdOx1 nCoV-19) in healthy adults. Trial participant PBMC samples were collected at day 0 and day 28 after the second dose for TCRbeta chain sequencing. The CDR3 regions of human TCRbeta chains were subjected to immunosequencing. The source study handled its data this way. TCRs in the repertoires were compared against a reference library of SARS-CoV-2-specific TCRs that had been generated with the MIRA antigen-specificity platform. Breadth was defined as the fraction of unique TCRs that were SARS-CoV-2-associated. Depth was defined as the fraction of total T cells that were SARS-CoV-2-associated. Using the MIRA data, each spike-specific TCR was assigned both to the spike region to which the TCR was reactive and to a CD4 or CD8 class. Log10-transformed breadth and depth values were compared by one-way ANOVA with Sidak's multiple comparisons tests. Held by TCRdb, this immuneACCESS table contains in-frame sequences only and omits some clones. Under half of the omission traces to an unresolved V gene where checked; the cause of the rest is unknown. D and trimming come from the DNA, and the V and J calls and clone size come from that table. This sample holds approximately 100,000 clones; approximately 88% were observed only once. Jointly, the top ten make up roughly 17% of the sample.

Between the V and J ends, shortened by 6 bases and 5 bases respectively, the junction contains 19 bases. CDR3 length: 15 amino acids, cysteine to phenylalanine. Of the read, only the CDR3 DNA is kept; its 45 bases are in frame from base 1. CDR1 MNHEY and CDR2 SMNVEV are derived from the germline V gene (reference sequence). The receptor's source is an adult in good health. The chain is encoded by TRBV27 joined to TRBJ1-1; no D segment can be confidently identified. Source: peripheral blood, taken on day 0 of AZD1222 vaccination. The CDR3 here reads CASSPGLDLWTEAFF. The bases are TGTGCCAGCAGCCCTGGACTGGATCTATGGACTGAAGCTTTCTTT.